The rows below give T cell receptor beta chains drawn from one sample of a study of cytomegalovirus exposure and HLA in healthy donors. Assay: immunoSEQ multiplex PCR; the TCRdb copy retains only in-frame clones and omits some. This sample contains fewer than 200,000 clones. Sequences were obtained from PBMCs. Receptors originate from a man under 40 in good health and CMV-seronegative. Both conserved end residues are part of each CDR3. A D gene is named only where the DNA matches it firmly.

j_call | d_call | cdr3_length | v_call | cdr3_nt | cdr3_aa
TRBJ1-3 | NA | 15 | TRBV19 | TGTGCCAGTAGCCCTGCAGGGGTGGCTGGAAACACCATATATTTT | CASSPAGVAGNTIYF
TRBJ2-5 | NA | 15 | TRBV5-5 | TGTGCCAGCAGCTTGGTGTCAGGGGGGACAGAGACCCAGTACTTC | CASSLVSGGTETQYF
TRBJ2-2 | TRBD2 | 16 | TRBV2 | TGTGCCAGCAGCCTACTAGCGGGCAAGAACACCGGGGAGCTGTTTTTT | CASSLLAGKNTGELFF
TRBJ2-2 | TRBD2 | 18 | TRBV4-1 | TGCGCCAGCAGCCTAAGGACTAGCGGGGGCCATAACACCGGGGAGCTGTTTTTT | CASSLRTSGGHNTGELFF
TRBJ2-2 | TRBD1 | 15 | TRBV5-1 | TGCGCCAGCAGCTTGGGACAGGGGAACACCGGGGAGCTGTTTTTT | CASSLGQGNTGELFF
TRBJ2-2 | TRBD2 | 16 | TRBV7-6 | TGTGCCAGCAGCTTAGGAGCTAGCGGGGGTGCCGGGGAGCTGTTTTTT | CASSLGASGGAGELFF
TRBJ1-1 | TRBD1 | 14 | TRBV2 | TGTGCCAGCGAGAATAAAGGGGGCTACACTGAAGCTTTCTTT | CASENKGGYTEAFF
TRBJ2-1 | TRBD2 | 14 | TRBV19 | TGTGCCAGTAGTAAGGCGGGGACTAACAATGAGCAGTTCTTC | CASSKAGTNNEQFF
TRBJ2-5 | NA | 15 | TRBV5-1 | TGCGCCAGCAGCTTGTCTGCCGGTTGGGCCGAGACCCAGTACTTC | CASSLSAGWAETQYF
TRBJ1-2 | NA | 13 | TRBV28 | TGTGCCAGCAGTTTCCTGGGGCACTATGGCTACACCTTC | CASSFLGHYGYTF
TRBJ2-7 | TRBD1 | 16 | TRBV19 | TGTGCCAGTAGGCGCAGAACAGGGGGCATTGAGAACGAGCAGTACTTC | CASRRRTGGIENEQYF
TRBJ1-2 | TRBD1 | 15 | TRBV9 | TGTGCCAGCAGCTCGCGGACAGGAACCAACTATGGCTACACCTTC | CASSSRTGTNYGYTF
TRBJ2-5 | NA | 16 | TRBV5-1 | TGCGCCAGCAGCTGGTCGGGTCAGGGGACGTTGGAGACCCAGTACTTC | CASSWSGQGTLETQYF
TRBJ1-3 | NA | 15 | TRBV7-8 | TGTGCCAGCAGCCCTGGGGGGGAGACTGGAAACACCATATATTTT | CASSPGGETGNTIYF
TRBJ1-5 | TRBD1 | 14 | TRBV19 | TGTGCCAGTAACTACGACAGGGGCAATCAGCCCCAGCATTTT | CASNYDRGNQPQHF
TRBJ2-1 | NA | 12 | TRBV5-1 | TGCGCCAGCAGCGACGAGAGAGGGGAGCAGTTCTTC | CASSDERGEQFF
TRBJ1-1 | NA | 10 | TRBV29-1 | TGCAGCGCCCGACACGGTGAAGCTTTCTTT | CSARHGEAFF
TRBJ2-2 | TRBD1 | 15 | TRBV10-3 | TGTGCCATCAGTACCGGGACAGGGGTAAACGGGGAGCTGTTTTTT | CAISTGTGVNGELFF
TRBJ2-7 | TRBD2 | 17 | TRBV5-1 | TGCGCCAGCAGCTTGGTAGGAACTAGCGGGAGATTCTACGAGCAGTACTTC | CASSLVGTSGRFYEQYF
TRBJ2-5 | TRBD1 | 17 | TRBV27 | TGTGCCAGCAGTTCACAGCAGGACAGGGTTGTTAAGGAGACCCAGTACTTC | CASSSQQDRVVKETQYF
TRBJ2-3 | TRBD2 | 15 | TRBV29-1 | TGCAGCGTCAGGACTAGCGGGGCCGTTTCAGATACGCAGTATTTT | CSVRTSGAVSDTQYF
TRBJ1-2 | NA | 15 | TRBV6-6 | TGTGCCAGCAGTCGAGACTCCTCCCAGGGCTATGGCTACACCTTC | CASSRDSSQGYGYTF
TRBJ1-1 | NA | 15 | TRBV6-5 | TGTGCCAGCAGTTACTTGTCGTCGGGGAACACTGAAGCTTTCTTT | CASSYLSSGNTEAFF
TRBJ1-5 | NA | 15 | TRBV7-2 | TGTGCCAGCAGCTTAGTGGCAGGGGACCGTCAGCCCCAGCATTTT | CASSLVAGDRQPQHF
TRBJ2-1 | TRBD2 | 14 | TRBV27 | TGTGCCAGCAGTAGGACTAGTTGGGAGAATGAGCAGTTCTTC | CASSRTSWENEQFF
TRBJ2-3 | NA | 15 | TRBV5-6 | TGTGCCAGCAGCTTGTTGCTATCTAGCACAGATACGCAGTATTTT | CASSLLLSSTDTQYF
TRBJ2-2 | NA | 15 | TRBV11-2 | TGTGCCAGCAGCTTAGTTCAGGGTTCGGCCGGGGAGCTGTTTTTT | CASSLVQGSAGELFF
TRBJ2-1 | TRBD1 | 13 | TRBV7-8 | TGTGCCAGCGCGACAGGGGCGTACAATGAGCAGTTCTTC | CASATGAYNEQFF
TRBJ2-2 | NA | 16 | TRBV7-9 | TGTGCCAGCAGCTTGGTAGAGACAGGTTTCACCGGGGAGCTGTTTTTT | CASSLVETGFTGELFF
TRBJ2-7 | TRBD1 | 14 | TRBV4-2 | TGTGCCAGCAGTCAGACAGGGGCACCCTACGAGCAGTACTTC | CASSQTGAPYEQYF
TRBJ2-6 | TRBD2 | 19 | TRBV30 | TGTGCCTGGAGTGGCCCGGGGTCGACGGGGGGGTCTGGGGCCAACGTCCTGACTTTC | CAWSGPGSTGGSGANVLTF
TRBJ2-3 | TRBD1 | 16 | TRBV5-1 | TGCGCCAGCAGCGGAGGACAGGGGGCGCCACCAGATACGCAGTATTTT | CASSGGQGAPPDTQYF
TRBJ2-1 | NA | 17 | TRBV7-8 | TGTGCCAGCAGCTTAGCGGGGGGGCAGGGGCCCTACAATGAGCAGTTCTTC | CASSLAGGQGPYNEQFF